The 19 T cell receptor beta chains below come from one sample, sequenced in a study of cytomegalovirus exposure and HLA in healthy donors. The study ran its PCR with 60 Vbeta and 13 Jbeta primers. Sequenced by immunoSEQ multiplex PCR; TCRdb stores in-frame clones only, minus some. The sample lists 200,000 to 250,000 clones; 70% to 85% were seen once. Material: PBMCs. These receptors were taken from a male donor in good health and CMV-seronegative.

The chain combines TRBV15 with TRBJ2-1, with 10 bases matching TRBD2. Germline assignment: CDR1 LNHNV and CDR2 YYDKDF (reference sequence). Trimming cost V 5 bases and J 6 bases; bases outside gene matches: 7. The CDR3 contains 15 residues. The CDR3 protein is CATSPSSGRSNEQFF. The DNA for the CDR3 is TGTGCCACCAGCCCCTCTAGCGGGAGAAGCAATGAGCAGTTCTTC.

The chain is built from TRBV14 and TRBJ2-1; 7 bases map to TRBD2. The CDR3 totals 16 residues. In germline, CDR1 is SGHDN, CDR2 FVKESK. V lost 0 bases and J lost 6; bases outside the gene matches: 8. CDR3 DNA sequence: TGTGCCAGCAGCCAAGAAGCGGGGTTTGTGGGCAATGAGCAGTTCTTC. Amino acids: CASSQEAGFVGNEQFF.

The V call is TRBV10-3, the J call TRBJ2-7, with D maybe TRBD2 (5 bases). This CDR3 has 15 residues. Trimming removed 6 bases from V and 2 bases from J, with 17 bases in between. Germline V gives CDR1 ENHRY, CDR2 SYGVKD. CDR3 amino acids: CAISEGPGRTYEQYF. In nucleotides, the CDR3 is TGTGCCATCAGCGAGGGCCCAGGTCGCACCTACGAGCAGTACTTC.

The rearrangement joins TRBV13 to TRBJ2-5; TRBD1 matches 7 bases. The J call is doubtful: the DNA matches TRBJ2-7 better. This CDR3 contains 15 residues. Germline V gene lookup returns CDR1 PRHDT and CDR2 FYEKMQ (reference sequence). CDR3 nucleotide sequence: TGTGCCAGCAGCTTACTAGGGGGCAGTGACTACGAGCAGTACTTC. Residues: CASSLLGGSDYEQYF.

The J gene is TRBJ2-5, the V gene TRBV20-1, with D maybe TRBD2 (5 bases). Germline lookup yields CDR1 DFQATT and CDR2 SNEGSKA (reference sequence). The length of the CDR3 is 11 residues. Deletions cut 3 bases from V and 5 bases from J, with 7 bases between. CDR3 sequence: CSASKRETQYF. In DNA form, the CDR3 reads TGCAGTGCTAGCAAGCGGGAGACCCAGTACTTC.

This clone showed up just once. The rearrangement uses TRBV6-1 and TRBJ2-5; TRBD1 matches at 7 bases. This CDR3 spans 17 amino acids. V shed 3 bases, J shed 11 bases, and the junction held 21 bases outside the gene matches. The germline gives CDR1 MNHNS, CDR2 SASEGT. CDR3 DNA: TGTGCCAGCAGTGAGATACAGGGGAGAGATTCCCGAAAAGAGCAGTACTTC. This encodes CASSEIQGRDSRKEQYF.

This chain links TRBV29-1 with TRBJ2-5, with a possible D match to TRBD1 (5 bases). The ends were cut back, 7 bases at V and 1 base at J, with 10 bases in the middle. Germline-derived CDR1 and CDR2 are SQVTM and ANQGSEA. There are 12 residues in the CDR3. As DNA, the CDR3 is TGCAGCGCACAGGCGACCCAAGAGACCCAGTACTTC. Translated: CSAQATQETQYF.

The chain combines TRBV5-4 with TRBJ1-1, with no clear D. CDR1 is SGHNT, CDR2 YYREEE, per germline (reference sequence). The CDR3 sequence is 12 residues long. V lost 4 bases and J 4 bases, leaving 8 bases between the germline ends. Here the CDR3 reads CASSPGSTEAFF. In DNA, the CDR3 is TGTGCCAGCAGCCCCGGGTCCACTGAAGCTTTCTTT.

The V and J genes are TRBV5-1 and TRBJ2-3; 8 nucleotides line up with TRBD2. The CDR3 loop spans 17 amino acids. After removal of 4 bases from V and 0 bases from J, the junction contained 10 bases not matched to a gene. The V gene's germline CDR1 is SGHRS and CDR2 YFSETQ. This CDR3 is CASSPTGRGFSTDTQYF. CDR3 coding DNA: TGCGCCAGCAGCCCGACCGGGAGGGGCTTTAGCACAGATACGCAGTATTTT.

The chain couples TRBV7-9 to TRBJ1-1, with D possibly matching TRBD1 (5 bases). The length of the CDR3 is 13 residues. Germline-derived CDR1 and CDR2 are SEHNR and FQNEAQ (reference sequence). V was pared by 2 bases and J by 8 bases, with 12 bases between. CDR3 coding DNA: TGTGCCAGCAGCTTAAAAGGGACTGAAGAAGCTTTCTTT. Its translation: CASSLKGTEEAFF.

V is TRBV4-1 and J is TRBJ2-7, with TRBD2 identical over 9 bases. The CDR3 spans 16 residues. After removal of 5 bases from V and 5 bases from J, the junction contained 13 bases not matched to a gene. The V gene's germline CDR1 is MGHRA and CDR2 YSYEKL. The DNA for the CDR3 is TGCGCCAGCAGCGGAACCGGGCGGGAGGGCCGCAACGAGCAGTACTTC. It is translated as CASSGTGREGRNEQYF.

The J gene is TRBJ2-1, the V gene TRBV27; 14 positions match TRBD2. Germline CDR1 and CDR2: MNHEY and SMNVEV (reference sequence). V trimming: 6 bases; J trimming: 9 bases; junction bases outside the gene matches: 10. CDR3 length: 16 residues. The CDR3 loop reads CASSPMGLAGVGEQFF. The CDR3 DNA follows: TGTGCCAGCAGCCCCATGGGACTAGCGGGAGTGGGTGAGCAGTTCTTC.

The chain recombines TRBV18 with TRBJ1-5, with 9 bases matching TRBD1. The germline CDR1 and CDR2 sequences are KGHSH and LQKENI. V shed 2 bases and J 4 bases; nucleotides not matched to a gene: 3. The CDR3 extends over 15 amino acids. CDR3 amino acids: CASSPSGQGNQPQHF. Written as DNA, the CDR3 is TGTGCCAGCTCACCATCCGGACAGGGGAATCAGCCCCAGCATTTT.

Here the CDR3 DNA reads TGTGCCAGTAGTATCACTCGCTCGGAGACCCAGTACTTC. Encoded protein: CASSITRSETQYF. The chain uses TRBV19 and TRBJ2-5; D is unresolved. Germline V gives CDR1 LNHDA, CDR2 SQIVND (reference sequence). V lost 3 bases, J lost 5 bases, and 10 bases lay in between. The length of the CDR3 is 13 residues. The entire variable domain, with the rest obtained from reference TRBV19 and TRBJ2-5, is as follows: DGGITQSPKYLFRKEGQNVTLSCEQNLNHDAMYWYRQDPGQGLRLIYYSQIVNDFQKGDIAEGYSVSREKKESFPLTVTSAQKNPTAFYLCASSITRSETQYFGPGTRLLVL.

CDR3 loop: CASSLGGHNEQFF. Here the CDR3 DNA reads TGTGCCAGCAGCTTAGGGGGCCACAATGAGCAGTTCTTC. The J gene is TRBJ2-1, the V gene TRBV7-7, with D maybe TRBD1 (5 bases). Per germline, CDR1 SSHAT and CDR2 FNYEAQ (reference sequence). The CDR3 is 13 residues long. Trimming shortened V by 1 base and J by 5 bases, and 6 bases separated the two germline ends.

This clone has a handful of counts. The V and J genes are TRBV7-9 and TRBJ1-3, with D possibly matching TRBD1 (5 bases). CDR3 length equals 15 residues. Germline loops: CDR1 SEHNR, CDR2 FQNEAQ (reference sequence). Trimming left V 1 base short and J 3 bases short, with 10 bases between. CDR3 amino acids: CASSLEQGGGNTIYF. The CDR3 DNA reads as TGTGCCAGCAGCTTAGAGCAGGGCGGTGGAAACACCATATATTTT.

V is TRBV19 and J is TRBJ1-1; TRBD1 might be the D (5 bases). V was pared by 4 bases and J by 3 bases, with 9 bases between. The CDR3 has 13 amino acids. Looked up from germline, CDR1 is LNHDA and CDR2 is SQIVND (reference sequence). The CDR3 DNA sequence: TGTGCCAGTAGTAGCGGAGGGGACACTGAAGCTTTCTTT. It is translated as CASSSGGDTEAFF.

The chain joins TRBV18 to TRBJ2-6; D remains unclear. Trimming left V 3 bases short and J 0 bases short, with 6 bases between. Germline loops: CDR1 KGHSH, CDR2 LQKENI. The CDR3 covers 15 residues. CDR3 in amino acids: CASSPIDSGANVLTF. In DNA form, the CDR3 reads TGTGCCAGCTCACCCATAGACTCTGGGGCCAACGTCCTGACTTTC.

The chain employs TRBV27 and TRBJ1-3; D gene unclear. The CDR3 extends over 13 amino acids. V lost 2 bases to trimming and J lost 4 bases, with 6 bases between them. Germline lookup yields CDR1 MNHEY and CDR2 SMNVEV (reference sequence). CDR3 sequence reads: CASSLAAGNTIYF. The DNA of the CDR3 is TGTGCCAGCAGTTTAGCGGCGGGAAACACCATATATTTT.